Sequencing of this TCR beta chain was carried out in a study of blood T cell repertoires in COVID-19. V was shortened by 4 bases and J by 0 bases, with 24 bases between the two germline ends. The CDR3 runs 19 residues. The germline V gene encodes CDR1 MNHNS and CDR2 SASEGT. Clones were sequenced by immunoSEQ multiplex PCR, and TCRdb holds only the in-frame ones, with some missing. Of approximately 400,000 clones listed, under 85% are singletons. The chain combines TRBV6-1 with TRBJ1-1; tentatively, D is TRBD1 (6 bases). The sequence came from a woman in her forties or fifties who had recovered from COVID-19. The sample comprised PBMCs or T cells enriched from blood (not recorded which). DNA for the CDR3: TGTGCCAGCAGTGCGAGGTGGCTCTCCCGGGACACCTTGAACACTGAAGCTTTCTTT. It yields the protein CASSARWLSRDTLNTEAFF.